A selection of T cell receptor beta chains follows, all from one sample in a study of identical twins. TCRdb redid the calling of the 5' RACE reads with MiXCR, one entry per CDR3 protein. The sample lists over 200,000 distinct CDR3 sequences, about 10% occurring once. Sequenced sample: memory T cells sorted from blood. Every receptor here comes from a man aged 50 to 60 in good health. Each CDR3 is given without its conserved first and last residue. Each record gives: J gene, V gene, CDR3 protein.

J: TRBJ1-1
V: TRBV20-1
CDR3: SARDDVSNTEAF

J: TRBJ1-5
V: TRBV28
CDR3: ASSDRGSPSNQPQH

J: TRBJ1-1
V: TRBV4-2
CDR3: ASSPLAGTTEAF

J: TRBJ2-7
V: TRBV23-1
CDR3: ASSQCRGQGANEQY

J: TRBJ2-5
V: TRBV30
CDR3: ARSGGPTRNQETQS

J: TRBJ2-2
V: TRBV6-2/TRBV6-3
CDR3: ASSYSKGGAMWTGELF

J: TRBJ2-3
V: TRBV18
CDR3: ASSPRGDGGDTQY

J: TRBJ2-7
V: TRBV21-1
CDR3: ASSRGQGNSYEQY

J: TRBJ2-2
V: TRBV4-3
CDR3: ASSPRLSGVNTGELF

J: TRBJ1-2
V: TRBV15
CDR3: ATSRAGGYGYT

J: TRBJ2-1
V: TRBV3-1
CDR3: ASSPLSLGTYNEQF